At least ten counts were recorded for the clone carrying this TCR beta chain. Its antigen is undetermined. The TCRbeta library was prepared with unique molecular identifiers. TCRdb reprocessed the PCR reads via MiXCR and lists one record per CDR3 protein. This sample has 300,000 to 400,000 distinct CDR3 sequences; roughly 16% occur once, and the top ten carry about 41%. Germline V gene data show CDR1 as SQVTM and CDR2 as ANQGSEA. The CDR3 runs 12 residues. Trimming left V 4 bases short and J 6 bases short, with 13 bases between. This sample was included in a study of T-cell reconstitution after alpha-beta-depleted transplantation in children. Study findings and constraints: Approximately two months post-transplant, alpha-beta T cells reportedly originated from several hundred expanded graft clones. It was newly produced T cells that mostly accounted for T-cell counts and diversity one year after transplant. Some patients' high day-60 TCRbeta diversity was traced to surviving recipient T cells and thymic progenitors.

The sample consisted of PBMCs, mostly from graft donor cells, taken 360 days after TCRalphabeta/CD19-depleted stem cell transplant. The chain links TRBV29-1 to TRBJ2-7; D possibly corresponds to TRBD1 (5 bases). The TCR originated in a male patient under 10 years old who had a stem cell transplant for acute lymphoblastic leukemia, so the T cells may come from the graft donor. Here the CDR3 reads CSVAGQGPEQYF. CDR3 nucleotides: TGCAGCGTTGCGGGCCAGGGTCCCGAGCAGTACTTC.